Sequencing of this TCR beta chain was carried out in a study of radiotherapy plus CTLA-4 blockade in lung cancer. In the study overall: Objective response rate was over 15%; disease control rate, less than 40%. General study points: An expansion of tumor-derived TCR clones occurred in blood after radiotherapy plus ipilimumab.

Libraries were prepared by immunoSEQ multiplex PCR; TCRdb keeps only in-frame clonotypes and omits some of them. This table holds over 75,000 clones, 75% to 90% found once. Points on this clone: Its matching antigen is unknown.

Germline V gene data show CDR1 as SGHNT and CDR2 as YYREEE (reference sequence). The CDR3 length is 16 residues. V lost 5 bases and J lost 0, with 15 bases in between. The source of this sequence is a human donor with non-small cell lung cancer who had stable disease on radiotherapy plus ipilimumab. The chain couples TRBV5-4 to TRBJ2-1; maybe TRBD2 (6 bases). Here the sequenced sample was peripheral blood, taken from a patient treated with radiotherapy plus ipilimumab. The CDR3 DNA follows: TGTGCCAGCAGTCGGGGCGGGGCAGGCTCCTACAATGAGCAGTTCTTC. This gives the protein CASSRGGAGSYNEQFF.